This note documents a single T cell receptor (beta chain) sequence. These data originate in a study of shared clonotypes between healthy human individuals. Some clones are missing from TCRdb's copy, which holds only in-frame ones; the method was immunoSEQ multiplex PCR. The profile shows over 2 million clones, roughly 90% of them singletons. Germline loops: CDR1 MDHEN, CDR2 SYDVKM. This CDR3 contains 15 residues. Germline trimming cut 5 bases from V and 3 bases from J; bases unmatched to any gene: 10. The chain employs TRBV28 and TRBJ2-7; 7 bases are shared with TRBD2. The sequence was collected from a man between 18 and 35 years old in good health. Some clones in this sample may be carry-over from other donors' samples. Sequenced input: naive CD4+ T cells from PBMCs. The subset was: CD45RA+ positively selected. The CDR3 spells CASSATWGGDYEQYF. Here the CDR3 DNA reads TGTGCCAGCAGTGCTACCTGGGGGGGGGACTACGAGCAGTACTTC.